This TCR beta chain came from a study of post-analysis software for immune sequencing data. At the level of the study: Secondary progressive, relapsing-remitting and progressive-relapsing multiple sclerosis were among the included disease courses.

Notes on the study in general: Among four or five TRBV segments more frequent in patients than controls were TRBV5-6, TRBV5-1 and TRBV20-1. People with multiple sclerosis had a significantly lower normalized Chao1 diversity than controls did. Strong same-batch co-clustering of samples appeared with F measure clustering.

Unique molecular identifiers were built into the TCR beta cDNA libraries. TCRdb re-called the PCR reads with MiXCR, one entry per CDR3 protein. The profile covers around 190,000 distinct CDR3 sequences, with approximately 28% appearing a single time and approximately 3.6% taken by the ten largest. This clonotype was observed many times. Its antigen is unidentified. Per germline, CDR1 LGHDT and CDR2 YNNKEL (reference sequence). V gave up 4 bases and J gave up 4 bases; unmatched junction bases: 10. The CDR3 sequence is 15 residues long. Sample: blood. V usage is TRBV3-1 and J usage is TRBJ2-7, with TRBD1 matching over 7 bases. The TCR sequence derives from a girl under 18 with multiple sclerosis. DNA of the CDR3: TGTGCCAGCAGCCCTCAAGTGGGACAGCAATACGAGCAGTACTTC. It is translated as CASSPQVGQQYEQYF.